This TCR beta chain appears in the sequencing data of a study of blood T cell repertoires in COVID-19. The ends were cut back, 3 bases at V and 1 base at J, with 13 bases in the middle. The CDR3 spans 15 residues. The germline CDR1 and CDR2 sequences are SQVTM and ANQGSEA. The authors' processing: The authors estimated nucleated cell counts from reference gene primer amplification. Libraries were prepared by immunoSEQ multiplex PCR; TCRdb keeps only in-frame clonotypes and omits some of them. For V, J and clone size, that table is used; D and trimming come from the DNA. The data show some 170,000 clones, approximately 80% seen once. This clone was counted a single time.

The sequenced material came from PBMCs or T cells enriched from blood (not recorded which). V gene TRBV29-1 combines with J gene TRBJ1-3; no clear D gene. The sequence was obtained from a woman aged 50 to 60 who had recovered from COVID-19. CDR3 bases: TGCAGCGTTGATAGTGGGTCGGGTTCTGGAAACACCATATATTTT. Translation gives CSVDSGSGSGNTIYF.